The clone carrying this T cell receptor (beta chain) was counted ten times or more. Its antigen is unknown. The TCR beta libraries were generated through quantitative 5'-RACE incorporating molecular barcodes. TCRdb re-called the 5' RACE reads with MiXCR, one entry per CDR3 protein. The table lists hundreds of thousands of distinct CDR3 sequences, 30% to 40% of them singletons. The record originates from a study of CD8 T cells in ankylosing spondylitis. CDR3 length: 11 amino acids. J lost 11 bases, V lost 4 bases, and 2 bases had no gene match. General study points: Made up of several highly homologous variants, a TCR beta motif appeared characteristic of ankylosing spondylitis blood. Prior literature has documented some motif variants in synovial fluid and blood from reactive arthritis. Matched ankylosing spondylitis synovial fluid reportedly contained a significantly enriched population of disease-linked clones.

What was sequenced was blood, either unsorted or a sorted T cell fraction (not recorded which). The clonotype comes from a male donor with ankylosing spondylitis or in good health (not recorded which). The chain links TRBV12-3 or TRBV12-4 to TRBJ1-5; 7 nucleotides match TRBD1. CDR3 in DNA: TGTGCCAGCAGTTCGACAGGGTCCCAGCATTTT. It yields the protein CASSSTGSQHF.